These 15 T cell receptor beta chains were sequenced from one sample in a study of blood T cell repertoires in COVID-19. Generated by immunoSEQ multiplex PCR, the TCRdb table keeps only in-frame clones and is missing some. Among about 82,000 clones, 85% were seen once, and the ten largest hold more than 15%. The sequenced sample consisted of peripheral blood. The receptors were sampled from a man aged 80 or over with active or convalescent COVID-19.

Worth noting for this clone: The same CDR3 can be traced to other DNA sequences in this sample. The gene calls are TRBV3-1 (or the pseudogene TRBV3-2) and TRBJ2-3, with TRBD2 matching over 12 bases. There are 17 residues in the CDR3. In germline, CDR1 is LGHDT, CDR2 YNNKEL (reference sequence). V trimming: 4 bases; J trimming: 3 bases; junction bases outside the gene matches: 8. The CDR3 DNA reads TGTGCCAGCAGCCGGCGACTAGCGGGAGACCTGACAGATACGCAGTATTTT. It specifies CASSRRLAGDLTDTQYF.

The chain couples TRBV29-1 to TRBJ2-5; D may be TRBD2 (5 bases). V shed 3 bases and J shed 4 bases, with 9 bases lying between them. CDR1 SQVTM and CDR2 ANQGSEA come from the germline V gene. The CDR3 spans 12 residues. CDR3 in DNA: TGCAGCGTTGACAACGGAGGAGAGACCCAGTACTTC. Amino acids: CSVDNGGETQYF.

The chain couples TRBV10-3 to TRBJ1-5; 8 positions match TRBD1. Germline V gene data show CDR1 as ENHRY and CDR2 as SYGVKD. J was trimmed by 8 bases and V by 10 bases; bases with no gene match: 13. The CDR3 has 14 residues. In DNA form, the CDR3 reads TGTGCCACCCGGACAGGGAAAACCGTGGAGCCCCAGCATTTT. It translates to CATRTGKTVEPQHF.

The V call is TRBV24-1, the J call TRBJ2-1; D is possibly TRBD2 (6 bases). The V and J ends lost 9 bases and 2 bases respectively, with 19 bases between them. The CDR3 runs to 16 residues. Germline V gives CDR1 KGHDR, CDR2 SFDVKD. This CDR3 is CATSTSGGPAYNEQFF. As DNA, the CDR3 is TGTGCCACCTCAACCTCTGGAGGGCCGGCCTACAATGAGCAGTTCTTC.

This clone has only one observation. This chain connects TRBV7-9 to TRBJ2-5, with D maybe TRBD1 (5 bases). Trimming shortened V by 1 base and J by 4 bases, and 22 bases separated the two germline ends. CDR3 length equals 18 residues. Looked up from germline, CDR1 is SEHNR and CDR2 is FQNEAQ (reference sequence). This CDR3 is CASSLGSWTQLLRETQYF. CDR3 bases: TGTGCCAGCAGCTTAGGGTCTTGGACACAGCTGCTCCGAGAGACCCAGTACTTC.

The V and J genes are TRBV23-1 and TRBJ2-6; a possible D gene is TRBD2 (6 bases). TRBV23-1 is filed as an ORF, its function uncertain. V was cut by 1 base and J by 4 bases, with 26 bases left in between. The CDR3 runs to 21 residues. CDR3 DNA sequence: TGCGCCAGCAGTCAATGTGCGGGGTTAAGGGACCTCGAGACGGGGGCCAACGTCCTGACTTTC. Translation gives CASSQCAGLRDLETGANVLTF.

The V gene is TRBV7-2, the J gene TRBJ2-2; D is ambiguous. The CDR3 runs to 13 residues. The ends were cut back, 5 bases at V and 3 bases at J, with 7 bases in the middle. CDR1 SGHTA and CDR2 FQGNSA come from the germline V gene. CDR3 residues: CASSPRHTGELFF. The CDR3 bases are TGTGCCAGCAGCCCGAGGCACACCGGGGAGCTGTTTTTT.

This chain joins TRBV7-2 and TRBJ1-2, with D perhaps matching TRBD1 (6 bases). The CDR3 sequence is 15 residues long. Germline CDR1 and CDR2: SGHTA and FQGNSA. The ends were cut back, 6 bases at V and 8 bases at J, with 22 bases in the middle. CDR3 nucleotide sequence: TGTGCCAGCAGTTCCCAAACCGGGACATCGGAAGGCTACACCTTC. Residues: CASSSQTGTSEGYTF.

This sequence joins TRBV18 and TRBJ1-4; D gene unclear. V was pared by 4 bases and J by 8 bases, with 20 bases between. Germline assignment: CDR1 KGHSH and CDR2 LQKENI. CDR3 length equals 16 residues. CDR3 nucleotide sequence: TGTGCCAGCTCACTGAATCCGAGGTCGGTGAGGGAAAAACTGTTTTTT. Translating gives CASSLNPRSVREKLFF.

The chain uses TRBV9 and TRBJ2-2, with D maybe TRBD2 (5 bases). CDR1 SGDLS and CDR2 YYNGEE come from the germline V gene. The CDR3 totals 16 residues. V shed 0 bases and J shed 7 bases, with 16 bases lying between them. The CDR3, as DNA: TGTGCCAGCAGCGTAGGATCCGGGCGAGGAGGCGGGGAGCTGTTTTTT. It translates to CASSVGSGRGGGELFF. Complete variable domain (other parts from reference TRBV9 and TRBJ2-2): DSGVTQTPKHLITATGQRVTLRCSPRSGDLSVYWYQQSLDQGLQFLIQYYNGEERAKGNILERFSAQQFPDLHSELNLSSLELGDSALYFCASSVGSGRGGGELFFGEGSRLTVL.

The chain combines TRBV6-5 with TRBJ2-7; D possibly corresponds to TRBD2 (6 bases). CDR3 length equals 14 residues. Trimming cost V 4 bases and J 7 bases, with 17 bases left between them. Germline V lookup: CDR1 MNHEY, CDR2 SVGAGI. Written as DNA, the CDR3 is TGTGCCAGCAGTTTCCGACGGGGGATAGGGGAGCAGTACGTC. Translated: CASSFRRGIGEQYV.

The gene calls are TRBV19 and TRBJ2-1; 7 bases line up with TRBD2. The germline V gene has CDR1 LNHDA and CDR2 SQIVND (reference sequence). The CDR3 covers 14 residues. V dropped 4 bases and J dropped 9; count of bases not matched to a gene: 9. Here the CDR3 reads CASSRSGDGVEQFF. The CDR3 DNA reads TGTGCCAGTAGTAGAAGCGGGGACGGGGTTGAGCAGTTCTTC.

This chain connects TRBV9 to TRBJ2-3, with TRBD2 identical over 9 bases. Germline CDR1 is SGDLS and CDR2 is YYNGEE. This CDR3 contains 18 residues. V was clipped by 3 bases and J by 0 bases; unmatched bases: 11. This CDR3 reads CASSARGLAGTSTDTQYF. CDR3 DNA sequence: TGTGCCAGCAGCGCGCGTGGGCTAGCGGGAACCAGCACAGATACGCAGTATTTT.

The rearrangement uses TRBV19 and TRBJ2-1; 7 positions agree with TRBD1. This CDR3 is 12 amino acids long. Germline loops: CDR1 LNHDA, CDR2 SQIVND (reference sequence). The J segment lost 9 bases and the V segment lost 4 bases, leaving 3 bases of the junction unmatched. CDR3 sequence: CASSKYRGEQFF. DNA of the CDR3: TGTGCCAGTAGTAAGTACAGGGGTGAGCAGTTCTTC.

The V call is TRBV29-1, the J call TRBJ2-1; maybe TRBD1 (5 bases). Germline V gene data show CDR1 as SQVTM and CDR2 as ANQGSEA. The CDR3 extends over 13 amino acids. V was cut by 5 bases and J by 7 bases, with 15 bases left in between. This chain's CDR3 is CSVQGGAGNEQFF. CDR3 DNA sequence: TGCAGCGTTCAAGGTGGGGCTGGAAATGAGCAGTTCTTC.